The sequence of this TCR beta chain was determined in a study of blood T cell repertoires in COVID-19. Across the study: Sites in the United States, Italy and Spain provided acute and convalescent COVID-19 samples. T cells, B-cell-depleted T cells, or PBMCs provided the cDNA or gDNA that served as material.

Original processing methods: Amplification from reference gene primers served as the basis for estimated nucleated cell counts. Profiled with immunoSEQ multiplex PCR; TCRdb holds only in-frame clones, not every one. That table supplies the V and J calls and clone size; D and trimming were determined from the DNA. The sample includes approximately 180,000 clones, more than 75% seen only once; the top ten take around 12%. Patients at the Seattle site were enrolled during active infection and followed longitudinally. The CDR3 is 16 amino acids. Germline CDR1 and CDR2: SGHAT and FQNNGV. V gave up 5 bases and J gave up 3 bases, with 14 bases separating them.

The receptor comes from a woman in her 70s with COVID-19, enrolled during active disease. The genes are TRBV11-2 and TRBJ1-6; possible D gene TRBD1, 5 bases. Sequencing was performed on peripheral blood. The CDR3 DNA reads as TGTGCCAGCAGCCTAGGGGCGGGAATCTATAATTCACCCCTCCACTTT. Protein sequence: CASSLGAGIYNSPLHF.